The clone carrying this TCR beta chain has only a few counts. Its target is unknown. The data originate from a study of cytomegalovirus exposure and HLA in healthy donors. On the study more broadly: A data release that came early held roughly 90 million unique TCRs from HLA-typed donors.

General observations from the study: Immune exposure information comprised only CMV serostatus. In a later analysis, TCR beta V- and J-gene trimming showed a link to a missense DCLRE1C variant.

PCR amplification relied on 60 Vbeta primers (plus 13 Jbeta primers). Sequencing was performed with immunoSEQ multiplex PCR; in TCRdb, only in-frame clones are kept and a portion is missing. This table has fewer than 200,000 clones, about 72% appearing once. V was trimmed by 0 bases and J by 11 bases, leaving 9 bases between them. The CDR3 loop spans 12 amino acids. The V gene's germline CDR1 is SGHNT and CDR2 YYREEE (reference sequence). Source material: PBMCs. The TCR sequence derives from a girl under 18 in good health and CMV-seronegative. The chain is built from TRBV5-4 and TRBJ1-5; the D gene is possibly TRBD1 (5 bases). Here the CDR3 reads CASSLDGAAQHF. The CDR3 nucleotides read TGTGCCAGCAGCTTGGATGGGGCAGCCCAGCATTTT.